Included here is one TCR beta chain sequence, with context. Antigen unknown. Germline V gene sequence: CDR1 LGHDT, CDR2 YNNKEL (reference sequence). V lost 1 base to trimming and J lost 4 bases, with 11 bases between them. The CDR3 spans 15 residues. The sample is drawn from a study of vaccination effects on CD4 cells after COVID-19. Study-level information: At 16 days and one week before vaccination, a couple of convalescent patients gave samples.

ViraFEST expansion of antigen-specific CD4+ T cells with viral peptide pools preceded sequencing. With nine to eleven days of culture completed, CD4+ T cells were isolated. The person was diagnosed with PCR-confirmed SARS-CoV-2 infection between March and December 2020. They grew approximately 2.1 million PBMC in each well, adding around 10 IU/ml IL-2 and 10 ug/ml peptides. Produced via immunoSEQ multiplex PCR; TCRdb's table is partial and in-frame only. The sample has some 40,000 clones, approximately 70% seen once. The V call is TRBV3-1 (or the pseudogene TRBV3-2), the J call TRBJ2-1; TRBD2 might be the D (6 bases). The clonotype comes from a human donor who had a prior SARS-CoV-2 infection. The specimen was CD4+ T cells from PBMCs cultured with a peptide pool, collected before COVID-19 vaccination. The CDR3 sequence is CASSQVLAVYNEQFF. The DNA for the CDR3 is TGTGCCAGCAGCCAAGTTTTAGCGGTATACAATGAGCAGTTCTTC.